The TCR beta chain described here comes from a study of cytomegalovirus exposure and HLA in healthy donors. This clone was observed a single time. What it binds is not known. CDR1 LNHDA and CDR2 SQIVND come from the germline V gene (reference sequence). Trimming pared 6 bases from V and 4 bases from J, leaving 13 bases between. CDR3 length: 14 residues. Primers included in the PCR were 60 Vbeta and 13 Jbeta primers. TCRdb keeps only in-frame clones here, not all; method: immunoSEQ multiplex PCR. There are fewer than 250,000 clones in the sample; around 79% occur only once, and more than 0.35% lies in the top ten. Study conclusions and caveats: Presence/absence results assume similar sequencing depth per donor, which may not hold.

V and J are TRBV19 and TRBJ2-1; unclear D gene. Material for sequencing was PBMCs. The origin of this receptor is a male donor in good health and CMV-seropositive. The CDR3 DNA is TGTGCCAGTAGCGGCAGAGGAATTTACAATGAGCAGTTCTTC. Translating it yields CASSGRGIYNEQFF.